The source of this T cell receptor (beta chain) is a study of shared clonotypes between healthy human individuals. The repertoire was sequenced with immunoSEQ multiplex PCR; TCRdb's copy has only in-frame clones and lacks some. In the table there are over 2,000,000 clones, 85% to 95% of which are singletons. CD8 cells regarded as naive lacked CD45RO, were positively chosen for CCR7, and omitted terminally differentiated effector memory CD45RA+ cells. Germline CDR1 SEHNR, CDR2 FQNEAQ (reference sequence). Trimming left V 3 bases short and J 0 bases short, with 12 bases between. There are 16 residues in the CDR3.

The sequence derives from a man between 18 and 35 years old in good health. Some clones in this sample may be carry-over from other donors' samples. The sequencing input was naive CD8+ T cells from PBMCs. The genes are TRBV7-9 and TRBJ1-3; D gene unclear. The CDR3: CASSFFGPDSGNTIYF. The CDR3 DNA reads as TGTGCCAGCAGCTTTTTCGGGCCGGACTCTGGAAACACCATATATTTT.